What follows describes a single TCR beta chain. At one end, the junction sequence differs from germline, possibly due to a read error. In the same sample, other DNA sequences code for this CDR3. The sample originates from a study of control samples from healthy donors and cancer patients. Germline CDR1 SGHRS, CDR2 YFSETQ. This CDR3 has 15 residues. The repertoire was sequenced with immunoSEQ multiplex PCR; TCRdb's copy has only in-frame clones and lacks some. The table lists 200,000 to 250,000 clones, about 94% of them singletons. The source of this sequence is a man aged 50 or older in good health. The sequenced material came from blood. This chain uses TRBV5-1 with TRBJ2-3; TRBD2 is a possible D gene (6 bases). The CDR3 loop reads CASSRTGVGTDTQYF. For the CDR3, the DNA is TGCGCCAGCAGCCGGACGGGGGTGGGCACAGATACGCAGTACTTT.